One and the same sample provided the 10 T cell receptor beta chains below, sequenced in a study of naive and memory T cell subsets. The treatment is: skin biopsy from PPD injection site in Mantoux-positive individual. Cells were not sorted; total RNA input targeted about 1 to 1000 ng. Reverse transcription of blood and skin TCR RNA was primed at alpha and beta constant regions. TCRdb processed the UMI-ligation and nested PCR reads anew with MiXCR; each CDR3 protein has one entry. In the table there are under 20,000 distinct CDR3 sequences, 7.5% to 10% of which are singletons. The material was skin, obtained from a tuberculin skin test site. These receptors originate from an adult in good health.

There are a few counts of this clonotype. The V and J genes are TRBV10-3 and TRBJ2-7, with D perhaps being TRBD1 or TRBD2 (5 bases each). The V and J ends lost 4 bases and 2 bases respectively, with 18 bases between them. This CDR3 contains 16 residues. Germline V gene data show CDR1 as ENHRY and CDR2 as SYGVKD. CDR3 in DNA: TGTGCCATCAGTGTACGGGCCTCAAGGGGACCCTACGAGCAGTACTTC. Encoded protein: CAISVRASRGPYEQYF.

This clonotype was detected only a few times. The gene calls are TRBV6-6 and TRBJ2-7; perhaps TRBD2 as D (6 bases). Germline CDR1 and CDR2: MNHNY and SVGAGI (reference sequence). V was cut by 4 bases and J by 0 bases, with 28 bases left in between. The CDR3 sequence is 20 residues long. The CDR3 here is CASSFPEIPRWRVRSYEQYF. CDR3 bases: TGTGCCAGCAGTTTCCCAGAAATCCCCAGGTGGAGGGTACGCTCCTACGAGCAGTACTTC.

At least ten counts were recorded for this clonotype. The rearrangement links TRBV12-3 or TRBV12-4 to TRBJ2-7, with D unresolved. This CDR3 is built from 16 residues. Between the trimmed V and J ends, which lost 3 bases and 0 bases, there was a span of 15 bases. The CDR3 bases are TGTGCCAGCAGTTTCGGTTCCCCCCCGAGCTCCTACGAGCAGTACTTC. Its protein is CASSFGSPPSSYEQYF.

This clonotype is medium-sized in the sample. This rearrangement joins TRBV3-1 to TRBJ2-3; 12 nucleotides line up with TRBD1. V lost 0 bases to trimming and J lost 7 bases; unmatched junction nucleotides: 2. Germline CDR1 reads LGHDT; CDR2 reads YNNKEL (reference sequence). The length of the CDR3 is 15 residues. In DNA, the CDR3 is TGTGCCAGCAGCCAAGAAGGGACAGGGGGCTATACGCAGTATTTT. This codes for CASSQEGTGGYTQYF.

Many counts were recorded for this clonotype. The gene calls are TRBV9 and TRBJ2-1, with TRBD2 matching 9 bases. The CDR3 sequence is 14 residues long. The ends lost 6 bases at V and 8 bases at J; junction bases unmatched: 9. Germline CDR1 SGDLS, CDR2 YYNGEE. CDR3 sequence reads: CASNNGAGGYEQFF. The CDR3 DNA follows: TGTGCCAGCAACAACGGGGCGGGGGGGTATGAGCAGTTCTTC.

This clonotype was recorded at least ten times. V usage is TRBV7-2 and J usage is TRBJ1-5; D ambiguous. Germline CDR1 SGHTA, CDR2 FQGNSA. V lost 1 base, J lost 3 bases, and 13 bases lay in between. The CDR3 consists of 16 residues. CDR3 DNA sequence: TGTGCCAGCAGCTTAGGGGCAGGAGAAAACAATCAGCCCCAGCATTTT. Amino acids: CASSLGAGENNQPQHF.

This chain joins TRBV28 and TRBJ2-1, with 12 bases aligning to TRBD2. Germline-derived CDR1 and CDR2 are MDHEN and SYDVKM. V was pared by 6 bases and J by 7 bases, with 7 bases of the junction left unmatched. The CDR3 sequence is 15 residues long. CDR3 sequence (DNA): TGTGCCAGCAGGCCGGGACTAGCGGGTTGGAATGAGCAGTTCTTC. The encoded protein is CASRPGLAGWNEQFF.

This clonotype appeared many times. The V and J genes are TRBV7-2 and TRBJ2-3; TRBD2 aligns across 14 bases. Germline V gene data show CDR1 as SGHTA and CDR2 as FQGNSA. The J segment lost 3 bases and the V segment lost 5 bases, leaving 10 bases of the junction unmatched. The CDR3 length is 18 residues. The CDR3 sequence: CASSLGLAGGKTTDTQYF. The DNA of the CDR3 is TGTGCCAGCAGCCTAGGACTAGCGGGGGGAAAAACAACAGATACGCAGTATTTT.

This clonotype is judged medium-sized. This sequence joins TRBV3-1 and TRBJ2-1; D is undetermined. Germline V CDR1 and CDR2: LGHDT, YNNKEL (reference sequence). There are 13 residues in the CDR3. V was trimmed by 0 bases and J by 12 bases, leaving 12 bases between them. Here the CDR3 DNA reads TGTGCCAGCAGCCAAGATCCCACCCGTGGGCAGTTCTTC. It yields the protein CASSQDPTRGQFF.

In this sample, this clonotype turned up many times. This sequence joins TRBV12-3 or TRBV12-4 and TRBJ2-1, with TRBD1 identical over 8 bases. The V segment lost 2 bases and the J segment 7 bases; nucleotides outside the gene matches: 13. The length of the CDR3 is 17 residues. The CDR3 DNA reads TGTGCCAGCAGTTTAAGGTCAGGGGGCCCCCAAACAAATGAGCAGTTCTTC. This gives the protein CASSLRSGGPQTNEQFF.